One sample yielded the 19 T cell receptor beta chains listed below, sequenced in a study of identical twins. TCRdb called the 5' RACE reads again in MiXCR, with one record for every CDR3 protein. The table lists 1.5 million to 2 million distinct CDR3 sequences, roughly a third of them singletons. Sequencing was performed on cord blood. These receptors were obtained from a newborn girl in good health.

The genes are TRBV2 and TRBJ2-7; 9 bases are shared with TRBD2. Losses at the gene ends were 7 bases for V and 7 bases for J; bases not matched to a gene: 14. The CDR3 is made up of 15 amino acids. Germline CDR1 SNHLY, CDR2 FYNNEI. The CDR3 nucleotides read TGTGCCAGCAAGCTAGCGGGGTCCGACTACAATGAGCAGTACTTC. It is translated as CASKLAGSDYNEQYF.

This clonotype appeared a few times. The rearrangement links TRBV7-2 to TRBJ2-7; 8 bases line up with TRBD2. CDR1 and CDR2 from the germline V gene are SGHTA and FQGNSA. Trimming at V came to 5 bases and at J to 3 bases, leaving 6 bases not matched to a gene. The CDR3 runs 14 residues. CDR3 nucleotides: TGTGCCAGCAGCAAAGTCCGGGGGGGCTACGAGCAGTACTTC. As protein: CASSKVRGGYEQYF.

This clonotype has a handful of counts. The rearrangement uses TRBV24-1 and TRBJ2-1; 8 nucleotides align to TRBD2. The J call may be faulty, since TRBJ2-7 better matches the DNA end. Germline CDR1 reads KGHDR; CDR2 reads SFDVKD. The CDR3 runs to 15 residues. CDR3: CATSESGSSDNEQYF. CDR3 DNA: TGTGCCACCAGCGAAAGCGGGAGTTCCGACAATGAGCAGTACTTC.

The DNA for the CDR3 is TGCGCCAGCAGCACCGGGACTAGCGGGTACACAGATACGCAGTATTTT. It yields the protein CASSTGTSGYTDTQYF. This chain uses TRBV5-1 with TRBJ2-3, with 12 bases lining up with TRBD2. This CDR3 comprises 16 residues. The ends lost 4 bases at V and 2 bases at J; junction bases unmatched: 5. CDR1 and CDR2 from the germline V gene are SGHRS and YFSETQ.

This clonotype was counted only a few times. V and J are TRBV28 and TRBJ1-1; 10 bases fit TRBD1. V was pared by 3 bases and J by 0 bases, with 4 bases of the junction left unmatched. Germline CDR1 and CDR2: MDHEN and SYDVKM. The CDR3 runs 16 residues. The CDR3 DNA reads TGTGCCAGCAGTTTGGGACAGGGGTACATGAACACTGAAGCTTTCTTT. It translates to CASSLGQGYMNTEAFF.

The V call is TRBV7-9, the J call TRBJ1-2; tentatively, D is TRBD1 (6 bases). V lost 5 bases to trimming and J lost 3 bases, with 13 bases between them. The germline CDR1 and CDR2 sequences are SEHNR and FQNEAQ (reference sequence). CDR3 length equals 14 residues. The CDR3 reads CASSGQGTHYGYTF. The CDR3 DNA follows: TGTGCCAGCAGCGGTCAGGGGACTCACTATGGCTACACCTTC.

The gene calls are TRBV4-2 and TRBJ1-1; D perhaps matches TRBD1 (5 bases). V was trimmed by 6 bases and J by 7 bases, leaving 9 bases between them. This CDR3 has 11 residues. Germline CDR1 reads LGHNA; CDR2 reads YNFKEQ. CDR3 coding DNA: TGTGCCAGCAGGGGACGGGATGAAGCTTTCTTT. Encoded protein: CASRGRDEAFF.

The CDR3: CASSLTSGTADEQFF. CDR3 sequence (DNA): TGTGCCAGCAGCTTGACTAGCGGGACGGCCGATGAGCAGTTCTTC. The chain combines TRBV5-5 with TRBJ2-1; 10 nucleotides match TRBD2. J gave up 8 bases and V 1 base, and 6 bases lay outside the gene matches. CDR3 length: 15 residues. Germline-derived CDR1 and CDR2 are SGHKS and YYEKEE (reference sequence).

This chain joins TRBV6-1 and TRBJ1-6, with TRBD1 identical over 11 bases. Germline CDR1 and CDR2: MNHNS and SASEGT. The CDR3 contains 16 residues. V shed 4 bases, J shed 7 bases, and the junction held 6 bases outside the gene matches. The CDR3 spells CASSGRGQGGNSPLHF. The CDR3 DNA reads TGTGCCAGCAGTGGAAGGGGACAGGGGGGGAATTCACCCCTCCACTTT.

V and J are TRBV20-1 and TRBJ1-2; D uncertain. Germline-derived CDR1 and CDR2 are DFQATT and SNEGSKA (reference sequence). The CDR3 extends over 13 amino acids. V shed 0 bases and J shed 3 bases, with 8 bases lying between them. CDR3 DNA: TGCAGTGCTAGAGATTGGAGGGACTATGGCTACACCTTC. Protein product: CSARDWRDYGYTF.

V and J are TRBV24-1 and TRBJ2-7, with TRBD2 as a possible D gene (6 bases). Trimming took off 5 bases at V and 6 bases at J, with 16 bases between the two ends. The CDR3 spans 14 residues. From germline, CDR1 is KGHDR and CDR2 SFDVKD. CDR3 sequence: CATSGTGENGEQYF. DNA for the CDR3: TGTGCCACCAGTGGAACGGGAGAGAACGGCGAGCAGTACTTC.

This clonotype was seen more than once but under ten times. The chain recombines TRBV28 with TRBJ2-1; 12 positions match TRBD2. The DNA end favors TRBJ2-7, so the J call may be wrong. This CDR3 contains 18 residues. The germline V gene encodes CDR1 MDHEN and CDR2 SYDVKM. The DNA of the CDR3 is TGTGCCAGCAGTTCCACCCTGACTAGCGGGAGCTCCTACAATGAGCAGTACTTC. As protein: CASSSTLTSGSSYNEQYF.

Ten or more counts support this clonotype. This chain uses TRBV29-1 with TRBJ1-2, with D hard to call. Looked up from germline, CDR1 is SQVTM and CDR2 is ANQGSEA. V dropped 4 bases and J dropped 4 bases, with 10 bases sitting between them. The CDR3 sequence is 12 residues long. The CDR3 DNA reads TGCAGCGTTGCCCAGCTGACCTATGGCTACACCTTC. This encodes CSVAQLTYGYTF.

This clonotype was counted a few times. This chain connects TRBV2 to TRBJ2-1; 11 nucleotides line up with TRBD2. The CDR3 has 15 residues. J gave up 6 bases and V 5 bases, and 6 bases lay outside the gene matches. Germline loops: CDR1 SNHLY, CDR2 FYNNEI. CDR3 DNA sequence: TGTGCCAGCAGTCGGGTGGGGACTAGCGGCAATGAGCAGTTCTTC. It specifies CASSRVGTSGNEQFF.

This clonotype was counted between two and nine times. This chain joins TRBV29-1 and TRBJ2-3, with D perhaps assigned TRBD1 or TRBD2 (5 bases each). The CDR3 extends over 13 amino acids. V was shortened by 4 bases and J by 2 bases, with 10 bases between the two germline ends. Germline assignment: CDR1 SQVTM and CDR2 ANQGSEA. The CDR3: CSVGGTLTDTQYF. Written as DNA, the CDR3 is TGCAGCGTTGGGGGGACGCTCACAGATACGCAGTATTTT.

Here the CDR3 reads CASSQEVRIKAYEQYF. CDR3 coding DNA: TGTGCCAGCAGCCAAGAGGTACGGATAAAGGCCTACGAGCAGTACTTC. The gene calls are TRBV4-2 and TRBJ2-5, with D uncertain. TRBJ2-7 matches the DNA end more closely, so the J call is doubtful. This CDR3 has 16 amino acids. The germline V gene encodes CDR1 LGHNA and CDR2 YNFKEQ.

This sequence joins TRBV9 and TRBJ2-7; TRBD1 agrees at 11 bases. In germline, CDR1 is SGDLS, CDR2 YYNGEE. The CDR3 runs 17 residues. V trimming: 2 bases; J trimming: 3 bases; junction bases outside the gene matches: 10. The CDR3 DNA reads as TGTGCCAGCAGCGTCGGGACAGGGGGGATGTCTTTCTACGAGCAGTACTTC. Its translation: CASSVGTGGMSFYEQYF.

V and J are TRBV28 and TRBJ2-3; 7 bases match TRBD1. The CDR3 sequence is 15 residues long. The trim removed 6 bases at V and 0 bases at J, leaving 6 bases unmatched. The germline CDR1 and CDR2 sequences are MDHEN and SYDVKM. The DNA of the CDR3 is TGTGCCAGCAGCGAGGGACAGTCCAGCACAGATACGCAGTATTTT. Amino acid sequence: CASSEGQSSTDTQYF.

The sample holds many counts of this clonotype. The rearrangement links TRBV27 to TRBJ2-7; D unclear. From germline, CDR1 is MNHEY and CDR2 SMNVEV (reference sequence). The CDR3 has 11 residues. Trimming took off 6 bases at V and 7 bases at J, with 10 bases between the two ends. The CDR3 nucleotides read TGTGCCAGCAGGGCCTTAGGAGAGCAGTACTTC. Its translation is CASRALGEQYF.